The 15 T cell receptor beta chains reported below all come from one sample, sequenced in a study of cytomegalovirus exposure and HLA in healthy donors. Produced via immunoSEQ multiplex PCR; TCRdb's table is partial and in-frame only. Of 110,000 or so clones in the sample, roughly 83% were seen once. Sample: PBMCs. The receptors were gathered from a man younger than 30 in good health and CMV-seronegative.

The J gene is TRBJ2-1, the V gene TRBV7-2; TRBD2 aligns across 8 bases. CDR1 and CDR2 from the germline V gene are SGHTA and FQGNSA. This CDR3 spans 13 amino acids. J was trimmed by 8 bases and V by 3 bases; bases with no gene match: 3. The CDR3 nucleotides read TGTGCCAGCAGCTTTCCACTAGCGGATGAGCAGTTCTTC. Translating gives CASSFPLADEQFF.

The J gene is TRBJ2-3, the V gene TRBV7-2, with D tentatively TRBD2 (5 bases). V was cut by 4 bases and J by 3 bases, with 5 bases left in between. CDR3 length equals 12 residues. CDR1 is SGHTA and CDR2 is FQGNSA in the germline V gene. The CDR3 DNA reads TGTGCCAGCAGCTCGGGGACAGATACGCAGTATTTT. It is translated as CASSSGTDTQYF.

The gene calls are TRBV2 and TRBJ1-2, with D perhaps TRBD1 (6 bases). The CDR3 covers 14 residues. The V and J ends lost 1 base and 0 bases respectively, with 6 bases between them. Germline CDR1 reads SNHLY; CDR2 reads FYNNEI. The DNA for the CDR3 is TGTGCCAGCAGTGAAGGGACAGCTAACTATGGCTACACCTTC. This gives the protein CASSEGTANYGYTF.

The chain carries TRBV10-3 and TRBJ2-3; D might be TRBD2 (6 bases). V gave up 4 bases and J gave up 6 bases, with 11 bases separating them. The CDR3 totals 13 residues. Germline CDR1 ENHRY, CDR2 SYGVKD. CDR3 in DNA: TGTGCCATCAGTGGCGGGATCCAGGATACGCAGTATTTT. Amino acids: CAISGGIQDTQYF.

V is TRBV6-5 and J is TRBJ1-1, with D unclear. Trimming cost V 5 bases and J 1 base, with 5 bases left between them. The CDR3 is made up of 12 amino acids. Germline CDR1 is MNHEY and CDR2 is SVGAGI. CDR3 protein: CASSTTNTEAFF. CDR3 nucleotides: TGTGCCAGCAGTACAACGAACACTGAAGCTTTCTTT.

The V gene is TRBV19, the J gene TRBJ2-3; 13 positions match TRBD2. Germline V lookup: CDR1 LNHDA, CDR2 SQIVND (reference sequence). This CDR3 contains 18 residues. V lost 6 bases, J lost 1 base, and 10 bases stayed unmatched. CDR3 in DNA: TGTGCCAGTAGGCTCAGGACTAGCGGGAGCGAACGCACAGATACGCAGTATTTT. Protein: CASRLRTSGSERTDTQYF.

V and J are TRBV5-1 and TRBJ2-7; no firm D call. V was clipped by 0 bases and J by 6 bases, with 10 bases between them. This CDR3 comprises 13 residues. Germline V gene lookup returns CDR1 SGHRS and CDR2 YFSETQ. This chain's CDR3 is CASSLVGGREQYF. In nucleotides, the CDR3 is TGCGCCAGCAGCTTGGTCGGTGGGCGCGAGCAGTACTTC. The entire variable domain, with the rest obtained from reference TRBV5-1 and TRBJ2-7, is as follows: KAGVTQTPRYLIKTRGQQVTLSCSPISGHRSVSWYQQTPGQGLQFLFEYFSETQRNKGNFPGRFSGRQFSNSRSEMNVSTLELGDSALYLCASSLVGGREQYFGPGTRLTVT.

The chain recombines TRBV2 with TRBJ1-1; D is unresolved. Germline values: CDR1 SNHLY, CDR2 FYNNEI. The germline V and J ends were trimmed by 4 bases and 0 bases, with 6 bases remaining between them. The CDR3 loop spans 13 amino acids. CDR3 nucleotide sequence: TGTGCCAGCAGTGGATACATGAACACTGAAGCTTTCTTT. Translating it yields CASSGYMNTEAFF.

In its sample, this clone was seen once. V is TRBV6-5 and J is TRBJ1-1; TRBD1 matches at 8 bases. The CDR3 totals 16 residues. Germline assignment: CDR1 MNHEY and CDR2 SVGAGI. Trimming cost V 2 bases and J 0 bases; bases outside gene matches: 5. The CDR3 region has the DNA TGTGCCAGCAGTTACCTGACAGGGGCCCTGAACACTGAAGCTTTCTTT. Translation gives CASSYLTGALNTEAFF.

CDR3 in DNA: TGTGCCAGCAGCCAAAGGACAGGGGGCTTGGCCGTGCAGTACTTC. It is translated as CASSQRTGGLAVQYF. The chain has TRBV14 and TRBJ2-7; 11 positions agree with TRBD1. CDR1 is SGHDN, CDR2 FVKESK, per germline. Losses at the gene ends were 2 bases for V and 9 bases for J; bases not matched to a gene: 9. The CDR3 is 15 residues long.

This clone was detected once. The rearrangement links TRBV5-1 to TRBJ2-2; D is perhaps TRBD2 (6 bases). V dropped 2 bases and J dropped 4 bases, with 15 bases sitting between them. The germline CDR1 and CDR2 sequences are SGHRS and YFSETQ. The CDR3 contains 16 residues. The CDR3 is CASSLEGLGATGELFF. Written as DNA, the CDR3 is TGCGCCAGCAGCTTAGAGGGACTGGGAGCCACCGGGGAGCTGTTTTTT.

The chain recombines TRBV29-1 with TRBJ1-1; tentative D call: TRBD1 (6 bases). Trimming left V 2 bases short and J 0 bases short, with 10 bases between. Germline V gene data show CDR1 as SQVTM and CDR2 as ANQGSEA. The CDR3 length is 14 residues. The CDR3 is CSVERGAMNTEAFF. CDR3 nucleotide sequence: TGCAGCGTTGAACGGGGGGCTATGAACACTGAAGCTTTCTTT.

The chain combines TRBV11-2 with TRBJ1-2; a possible D gene is TRBD1 (6 bases). The CDR3 extends over 13 amino acids. Trimming shortened V by 7 bases and J by 8 bases, and 17 bases separated the two germline ends. Per the germline V gene, CDR1 is SGHAT and CDR2 is FQNNGV. CDR3 protein: CASTVGGGRGYTF. CDR3 sequence (DNA): TGTGCCAGCACCGTGGGCGGGGGGCGAGGCTACACCTTC.

The V gene is TRBV29-1, the J gene TRBJ1-1, with D unresolved. The CDR3 runs 16 residues. Trimming pared 5 bases from V and 0 bases from J, leaving 19 bases between. Per germline, CDR1 SQVTM and CDR2 ANQGSEA. CDR3 in DNA: TGCAGCGTTTCCCCGGTGGCGGGAGGGATGAACACTGAAGCTTTCTTT. Translated: CSVSPVAGGMNTEAFF.

V gene TRBV7-9 combines with J gene TRBJ2-7; 14 nucleotides align to TRBD2. Germline values: CDR1 SEHNR, CDR2 FQNEAQ (reference sequence). The CDR3 is made up of 15 amino acids. V gave up 5 bases and J gave up 5 bases; unmatched junction bases: 5. In DNA form, the CDR3 reads TGTGCCAGCAGCCGGGGACTAGCGGGAGCTAACGAGCAGTACTTC. This translates into CASSRGLAGANEQYF.